The 25 T cell receptor beta chains presented below share a single source sample, sequenced in a study of blood T cells in healthy people across ages. Through a sample-barcoded 5' primer and a J-beta primer mix, a second PCR was run for roughly 7 to 12 cycles. TCRdb independently ran MiXCR on the 5' RACE reads; one entry per CDR3 protein. The repertoire holds about 730,000 distinct CDR3 sequences, with more than 40% as singletons. Material: blood. The source of these receptors is a woman in her sixties in good health.

This clonotype showed up just once. The CDR3 sequence is CAISALAGTPPRYTQYF. CDR3 sequence (DNA): TGTGCCATCAGTGCCTTAGCCGGGACGCCACCCCGGTATACGCAGTATTTT. The chain is built from TRBV10-3 and TRBJ2-3, with D perhaps given as TRBD1 or TRBD2 (5 bases each). Germline V gene lookup returns CDR1 ENHRY and CDR2 SYGVKD. This CDR3 has 17 amino acids. Trimming took off 4 bases at V and 7 bases at J, with 24 bases between the two ends.

The chain employs TRBV20-1 and TRBJ1-5; perhaps TRBD1 as D (6 bases). The V end was cut by 3 bases, the J end by 7 bases, with 16 bases between. The CDR3 has 14 amino acids. Germline V gives CDR1 DFQATT, CDR2 SNEGSKA (reference sequence). CDR3 sequence: CSASTGTFNQPQHF. The CDR3 region has the DNA TGCAGTGCTAGTACCGGGACATTCAACCAGCCCCAGCATTTT.

This clonotype was seen a few times. The chain is built from TRBV13 and TRBJ2-1, with D perhaps TRBD1 (5 bases). The germline V gene has CDR1 PRHDT and CDR2 FYEKMQ (reference sequence). Between the trimmed V and J ends, which lost 11 bases and 10 bases, there was a span of 18 bases. This CDR3 region has 12 residues. The CDR3 DNA reads TGTGCCTGCGAAGGGGTTCCCTCCGAGCAGTTCTTC. It specifies CACEGVPSEQFF. Together with reference TRBV13 and TRBJ2-1, the CDR3 gives the full variable domain: AAGVIQSPRHLIKEKRETATLKCYPIPRHDTVYWYQQGPGQDPQFLISFYEKMQSDKGSIPDRFSAQQFSDYHSELNMSSLELGDSALYFCACEGVPSEQFFGPGTRLTVL.

This clonotype has just a few counts. The chain uses TRBV20-1 and TRBJ2-1; D remains unclear. Trimming removed 5 bases at V and 4 bases at J, with 12 bases between. This CDR3 is 13 amino acids long. Looked up from germline, CDR1 is DFQATT and CDR2 is SNEGSKA (reference sequence). This CDR3 reads CSAAVDGYNEQFF. The CDR3 nucleotides are TGCAGTGCTGCCGTGGACGGATACAATGAGCAGTTCTTC.

This clonotype was seen more than once but under ten times. The gene calls are TRBV12-5 and TRBJ2-1; D may be TRBD2 (5 bases). This CDR3 region has 15 residues. The germline V gene has CDR1 LGHNT and CDR2 FRNRAP. The ends were cut back, 6 bases at V and 9 bases at J, with 21 bases in the middle. As DNA, the CDR3 is TGTGCTAGTGGCTCGGTGGCGGGTGGTTTAGGTGAGCAGTTCTTC. It is translated as CASGSVAGGLGEQFF.

This clonotype was counted a few times. The rearrangement joins TRBV20-1 to TRBJ2-5; TRBD2 aligns across 14 bases. From germline, CDR1 is DFQATT and CDR2 SNEGSKA (reference sequence). V was clipped by 6 bases and J by 7 bases; unmatched bases: 7. The CDR3 sequence is 14 residues long. CDR3 bases: TGCAGTGCGGATTTGACTAGCGGGGGGGGGACCCAGTACTTC. Translated, it gives CSADLTSGGGTQYF.

A few counts support this clonotype. The CDR3, as DNA: TGTGCCAGCAGAAGACAGCACGATGGCTACACCTTC. Protein sequence: CASRRQHDGYTF. The rearrangement uses TRBV6-5 and TRBJ1-2; a weak D match, TRBD1 (5 bases). V lost 6 bases, J lost 6 bases, and 11 bases lay in between. This CDR3 contains 12 residues. Germline V gene sequence: CDR1 MNHEY, CDR2 SVGAGI.

CDR3 protein: CASMWVLAKNIQYF. CDR3 DNA: TGTGCCAGCATGTGGGTCCTAGCCAAAAACATTCAGTACTTC. The V call is TRBV6-6, the J call TRBJ2-4; D ambiguous. The CDR3 runs 14 residues. CDR1 is MNHNY and CDR2 is SVGAGI in the germline V gene (reference sequence). Trimming stripped 7 bases from V and 0 bases from J, with 10 bases between.

This clonotype was counted only a few times. V and J are TRBV6-2 or TRBV6-3 and TRBJ2-7; 8 nucleotides line up with TRBD2. The ends lost 6 bases at V and 1 base at J; junction bases unmatched: 5. This CDR3 spans 14 amino acids. Germline CDR1 and CDR2: MNHEY and SVGEGT. CDR3 bases: TGTGCCAGCAGGGTAGCGGGAAATTCCTACGAGCAGTACTTC. It yields the protein CASRVAGNSYEQYF.

This sequence joins TRBV9 and TRBJ2-3; 9 nucleotides match TRBD2. The trim removed 0 bases at V and 4 bases at J, leaving 6 bases unmatched. The germline CDR1 and CDR2 sequences are SGDLS and YYNGEE. This CDR3 contains 16 residues. The DNA for the CDR3 is TGTGCCAGCAGCGTAGCTGTTAGCGGGAGTGCAGATACGCAGTATTTT. Its protein product is CASSVAVSGSADTQYF.

The chain employs TRBV6-2 or TRBV6-3 and TRBJ2-7, with 15 bases lining up with TRBD2. Trimming cost V 5 bases and J 6 bases; bases outside gene matches: 8. The CDR3 spans 16 residues. In germline, CDR1 is MNHEY, CDR2 SVGEGT. CDR3 in DNA: TGTGCCAGCAGTCGCGGGACTAGCGGGAGGTCACCCGAGCAGTACTTC. Translation: CASSRGTSGRSPEQYF.

The table lists this clonotype with many counts. The chain is built from TRBV4-3 and TRBJ2-1; 7 bases agree with TRBD2. V trimming: 4 bases; J trimming: 2 bases; junction bases outside the gene matches: 5. This CDR3 spans 15 amino acids. CDR1 LGHNA and CDR2 YSLEER come from the germline V gene. This chain's CDR3 is CASSRAGLPYNEQFF. Here the CDR3 DNA reads TGCGCCAGCAGCCGAGCGGGACTCCCCTACAATGAGCAGTTCTTC.

This clonotype was detected a few times. The V gene is TRBV14, the J gene TRBJ2-7; no clear D gene. V was cut by 1 base and J by 2 bases, with 12 bases left in between. From germline, CDR1 is SGHDN and CDR2 FVKESK. The length of the CDR3 is 15 residues. The CDR3: CASSQAGKLTYEQYF. In nucleotides, the CDR3 is TGTGCCAGCAGCCAAGCTGGAAAGCTGACCTACGAGCAGTACTTC.

The chain recombines TRBV5-6 with TRBJ2-1; D tentatively fits TRBD1 or TRBD2 (5 bases each). V shed 0 bases and J shed 6 bases, with 13 bases lying between them. Germline assignment: CDR1 SGHDT and CDR2 YYEEEE. The CDR3 is 15 residues long. The CDR3 sequence is CASSLADGALNEQFF. The CDR3 bases are TGTGCCAGCAGCTTGGCCGACGGGGCCCTCAATGAGCAGTTCTTC. The full variable domain, completed using reference TRBV5-6 and TRBJ2-1, is DAGVTQSPTHLIKTRGQQVTLRCSPKSGHDTVSWYQQALGQGPQFIFQYYEEEERQRGNFPDRFSGHQFPNYSSELNVNALLLGDSALYLCASSLADGALNEQFFGPGTRLTVL.

This clonotype was detected a few times. This chain's CDR3 is CASSPGTGGNSPLHF. The CDR3 coding sequence is TGTGCCAGCAGTCCAGGGACAGGGGGTAATTCACCCCTCCACTTT. V and J are TRBV12-3 or TRBV12-4 and TRBJ1-6; 11 bases align to TRBD1. Trimming at V came to 5 bases and at J to 6 bases, leaving 3 bases not matched to a gene. The CDR3 loop spans 15 amino acids.

The V call is TRBV7-2, the J call TRBJ1-6, with unresolved D. CDR1 and CDR2 from the germline V gene are SGHTA and FQGNSA. The CDR3 consists of 15 residues. V lost 0 bases to trimming and J lost 10 bases, with 13 bases between them. The CDR3 here is CASSLATDLGSPLHF. DNA of the CDR3: TGTGCCAGCAGCTTAGCGACCGACTTGGGATCACCCCTCCACTTT.

The chain combines TRBV20-1 with TRBJ2-2; D is unresolved. The germline V gene has CDR1 DFQATT and CDR2 SNEGSKA (reference sequence). With 3 bases removed from V and 3 bases from J, the gap between germline ends came to 8 bases. The CDR3 extends over 13 amino acids. The CDR3 loop is CSARALYTGELFF. The CDR3 nucleotides are TGCAGTGCTAGGGCACTTTACACCGGGGAGCTGTTTTTT.

The genes are TRBV12-3 or TRBV12-4 and TRBJ2-1, with 10 bases fitting TRBD1. The CDR3 consists of 14 residues. V shed 6 bases, J shed 5 bases, and the junction held 4 bases outside the gene matches. CDR3 nucleotide sequence: TGTGCCAGCAGGGACAGGGGGTCGAACAATGAGCAGTTCTTC. Translated: CASRDRGSNNEQFF.

On this clonotype: This could be a read error, since a much larger clone is one nucleotide away. Lacking the conserved final phenylalanine or tryptophan, this CDR3 likely reflects a read error. V is TRBV7-2 and J is TRBJ2-5; no clear D gene. The CDR3 spans 14 residues. V was cut by 0 bases and J by 0 bases, with 5 bases left in between. The V gene's germline CDR1 is SGHTA and CDR2 FQGNSA. The CDR3 DNA is TGTGCCAGCAGCTTAGCGGGAAACCAAGAGACCCAGTACTAC. It encodes CASSLAGNQETQYY.

A few counts support this clonotype. J is TRBJ1-4 and V is TRBV9; D unclear. V lost 3 bases to trimming and J lost 3 bases, with 15 bases between them. The V gene's germline CDR1 is SGDLS and CDR2 YYNGEE. The CDR3 covers 16 residues. The CDR3 loop is CASSASTGLSNEKLFF. The CDR3 bases are TGTGCCAGCAGCGCCTCAACGGGCTTATCTAATGAAAAACTGTTTTTT.

The chain links TRBV7-2 to TRBJ2-5; possibly TRBD1 or TRBD2 for D (5 bases each). This CDR3 region has 13 residues. Germline V gene lookup returns CDR1 SGHTA and CDR2 FQGNSA. V shed 5 bases and J shed 11 bases, with 18 bases lying between them. The CDR3 here is CASSPNWKGEQYF. The CDR3 DNA is TGTGCCAGCAGCCCTAATTGGAAAGGGGAGCAGTACTTC. Complete variable domain (other parts from reference TRBV7-2 and TRBJ2-5): GAGVSQSPSNKVTEKGKDVELRCDPISGHTALYWYRQSLGQGLEFLIYFQGNSAPDKSGLPSDRFSAERTGGSVSTLTIQRTQQEDSAVYLCASSPNWKGEQYFGPGTRLLVL.

This clonotype showed up just a few times. The chain couples TRBV2 to TRBJ2-4, with a possible D match to TRBD2 (5 bases). The J call may be faulty, since TRBJ2-7 better matches the DNA end. Germline lookup yields CDR1 SNHLY and CDR2 FYNNEI. The CDR3 totals 13 residues. The CDR3 region is CASSDAGYGEQYF. The CDR3 DNA reads TGTGCCAGCAGTGATGCGGGCTATGGCGAGCAGTACTTC.

There are a few counts of this clonotype. The chain uses TRBV2 and TRBJ2-7, with 7 bases that match TRBD1. Looked up from germline, CDR1 is SNHLY and CDR2 is FYNNEI. The CDR3 length is 16 residues. V lost 6 bases and J lost 5; bases outside the gene matches: 16. Here the CDR3 DNA reads TGTGCCAGCAGCCCCGACAGGGCCCCGAGTAACCACGAGCAGTACTTC. This translates into CASSPDRAPSNHEQYF.

This clonotype was observed a handful of times. The V gene is TRBV20-1, the J gene TRBJ2-7; D is perhaps TRBD1 or TRBD2 (5 bases each). Trimming pared 4 bases from V and 3 bases from J, leaving 13 bases between. The germline gives CDR1 DFQATT, CDR2 SNEGSKA (reference sequence). The CDR3 has 13 residues. CDR3 protein: CSATPGTVYEQYF. As DNA, the CDR3 is TGCAGTGCTACTCCCGGGACGGTCTACGAGCAGTACTTC.

The V and J genes are TRBV12-3 or TRBV12-4 and TRBJ2-1; 9 bases are shared with TRBD1. The J call may be incorrect, as the DNA end agrees better with TRBJ2-7. This CDR3 has 20 residues. The CDR3 loop reads CASSFGTGQSLGDSYNEQYF. The DNA of the CDR3 is TGTGCCAGCAGTTTCGGGACAGGGCAAAGTTTAGGGGACTCCTACAATGAGCAGTACTTC.